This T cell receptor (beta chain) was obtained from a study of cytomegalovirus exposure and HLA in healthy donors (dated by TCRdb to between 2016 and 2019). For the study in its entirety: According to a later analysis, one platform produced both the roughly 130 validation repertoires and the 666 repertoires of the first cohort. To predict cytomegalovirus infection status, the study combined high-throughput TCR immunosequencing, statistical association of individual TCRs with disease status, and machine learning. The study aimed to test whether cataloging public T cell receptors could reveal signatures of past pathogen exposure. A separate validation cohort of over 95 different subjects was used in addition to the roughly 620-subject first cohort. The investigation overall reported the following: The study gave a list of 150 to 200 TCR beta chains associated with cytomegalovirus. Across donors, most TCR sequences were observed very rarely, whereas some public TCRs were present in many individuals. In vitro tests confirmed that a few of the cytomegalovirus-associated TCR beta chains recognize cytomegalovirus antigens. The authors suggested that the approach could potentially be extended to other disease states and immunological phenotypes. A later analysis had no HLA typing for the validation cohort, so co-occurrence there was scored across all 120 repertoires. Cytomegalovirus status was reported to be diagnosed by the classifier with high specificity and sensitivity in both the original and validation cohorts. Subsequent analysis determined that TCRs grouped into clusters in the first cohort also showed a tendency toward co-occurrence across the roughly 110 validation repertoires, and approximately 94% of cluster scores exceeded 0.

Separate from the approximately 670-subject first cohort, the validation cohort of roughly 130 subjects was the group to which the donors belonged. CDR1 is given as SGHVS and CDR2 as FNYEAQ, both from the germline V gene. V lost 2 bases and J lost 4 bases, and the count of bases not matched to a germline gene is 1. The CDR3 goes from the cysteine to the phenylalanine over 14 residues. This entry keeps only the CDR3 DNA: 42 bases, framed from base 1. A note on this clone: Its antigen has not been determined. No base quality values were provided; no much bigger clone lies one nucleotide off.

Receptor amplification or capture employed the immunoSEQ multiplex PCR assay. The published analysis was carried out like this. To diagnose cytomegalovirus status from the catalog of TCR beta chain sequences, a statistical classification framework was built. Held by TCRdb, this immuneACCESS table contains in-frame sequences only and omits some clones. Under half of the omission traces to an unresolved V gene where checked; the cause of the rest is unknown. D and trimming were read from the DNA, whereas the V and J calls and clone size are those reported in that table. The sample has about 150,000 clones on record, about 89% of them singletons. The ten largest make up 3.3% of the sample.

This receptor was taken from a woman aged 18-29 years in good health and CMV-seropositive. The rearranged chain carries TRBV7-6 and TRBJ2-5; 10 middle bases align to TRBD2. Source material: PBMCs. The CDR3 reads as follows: CASSLSGRVETQYF. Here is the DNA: TGTGCCAGCAGCTTAAGCGGGAGGGTAGAGACCCAGTACTTC.